This TCR beta chain was captured in a study of cytomegalovirus exposure and HLA in healthy donors. Findings and caveats of the study: Rarity characterized most TCR sequences, yet some public TCRs appeared in many donors. Presence/absence analyses supposed approximately even sequencing depth among donors.

Details on this clone: Its target is unknown.

The primer mix had 60 Vbeta and 13 Jbeta primers. Assay used: immunoSEQ multiplex PCR; TCRdb lists only in-frame clones, some missing. The repertoire holds tens of thousands of clones, with roughly 78% as singletons. Sequenced input: PBMCs. The sequence derives from a male donor in good health and CMV-seropositive.

CDR3 region: CASSSYKSNTEAFF. CDR3 coding DNA: TGTGCCAGCAGTAGTTATAAGAGCAACACTGAAGCTTTCTTT. The chain has TRBV28 and TRBJ1-1; unclear D gene. Trimming took off 5 bases at V and 2 bases at J, with 12 bases between the two ends. Germline assignment: CDR1 MDHEN and CDR2 SYDVKM. The CDR3 runs to 14 residues.